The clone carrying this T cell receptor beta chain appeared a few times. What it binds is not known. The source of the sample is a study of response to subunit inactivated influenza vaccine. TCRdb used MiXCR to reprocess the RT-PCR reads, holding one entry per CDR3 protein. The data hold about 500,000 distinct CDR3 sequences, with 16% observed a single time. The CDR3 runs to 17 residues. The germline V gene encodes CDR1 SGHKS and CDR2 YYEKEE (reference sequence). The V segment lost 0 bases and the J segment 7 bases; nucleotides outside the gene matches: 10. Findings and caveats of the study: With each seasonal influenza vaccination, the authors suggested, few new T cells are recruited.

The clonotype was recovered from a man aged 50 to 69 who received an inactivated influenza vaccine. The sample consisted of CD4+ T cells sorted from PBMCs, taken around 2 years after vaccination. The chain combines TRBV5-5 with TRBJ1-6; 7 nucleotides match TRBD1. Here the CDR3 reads CASSLVLATGNNSPLHF. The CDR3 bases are TGTGCCAGCAGCTTGGTTCTGGCGACAGGGAACAATTCACCCCTCCACTTT.